These 20 T cell receptor beta chains came from one sample sequenced in a study of T cell responses to AZD1222 COVID-19 vaccine. The data were produced by immunoSEQ multiplex PCR, yet TCRdb's version contains in-frame clones alone and is incomplete. In the table there are around 130,000 clones, 91% of which are singletons. The sequenced sample was peripheral blood, obtained on day 0 of AZD1222 vaccination. These receptor sequences come from an adult in good health.

The V call is TRBV18, the J call TRBJ2-5, with 7 bases identical to TRBD2. The CDR3 runs to 13 residues. Germline assignment: CDR1 KGHSH and CDR2 LQKENI. The V and J ends lost 6 bases and 5 bases, in that order; junction bases with no gene match: 6. The CDR3 protein is CASSGGPWETQYF. CDR3 DNA: TGTGCCAGCTCGGGAGGGCCTTGGGAGACCCAGTACTTC.

The V call is TRBV30, the J call TRBJ2-7; the match to TRBD2 covers 7 bases. J was trimmed by 7 bases and V by 5 bases; bases with no gene match: 11. There are 13 residues in the CDR3. CDR1 and CDR2 from the germline V gene are GTSNPN and SVGIG (reference sequence). CDR3 residues: CAWGSLAVGEQYF. CDR3 DNA: TGTGCCTGGGGGTCTCTAGCGGTGGGGGAGCAGTACTTC.

This clone was picked up one time. V gene TRBV6-2 or TRBV6-3 combines with J gene TRBJ2-7; tentative D call: TRBD2 (6 bases). V lost 5 bases and J 6 bases, leaving 23 bases between the germline ends. The germline gives CDR1 MNHEY, CDR2 SVGEGT. The length of the CDR3 is 16 residues. The CDR3 nucleotides read TGTGCCAGCAGTGAGCCACGGGGGAGCCGGGTTGGCGAGCAGTACTTC. It encodes CASSEPRGSRVGEQYF.

The chain employs TRBV27 and TRBJ1-1, with 9 nucleotides matching TRBD1. The CDR3 length is 16 residues. Germline trimming cut 2 bases from V and 4 bases from J; bases unmatched to any gene: 8. CDR1 and CDR2 (germline): MNHEY, SMNVEV (reference sequence). In DNA form, the CDR3 reads TGTGCCAGCAGTTTAACTAGGACAGGGGTCGGCACTGAAGCTTTCTTT. This encodes CASSLTRTGVGTEAFF.

The sample holds one count of this clone. This chain connects TRBV12-3 or TRBV12-4 to TRBJ2-1; the D is unclear. The CDR3 is 11 amino acids. V lost 3 bases and J lost 9, with 6 bases in between. The CDR3 region is CASSFGREQFF. In DNA, the CDR3 is TGTGCCAGCAGTTTCGGCCGTGAGCAGTTCTTC.

This chain connects TRBV4-1 to TRBJ2-5, with 8 bases fitting TRBD2. Germline lookup yields CDR1 MGHRA and CDR2 YSYEKL. Trimming removed 0 bases from V and 2 bases from J; junction bases left unmatched: 8. The CDR3 length is 17 residues. CDR3 nucleotides: TGCGCCAGCAGCCAAGATAACAGCGGGAGTGGGCAAGAGACCCAGTACTTC. Protein: CASSQDNSGSGQETQYF.

V is TRBV28 and J is TRBJ2-1; 9 positions agree with TRBD2. The CDR3 is 15 amino acids. V gave up 7 bases and J gave up 2 bases; unmatched junction bases: 6. Germline V gene data show CDR1 as MDHEN and CDR2 as SYDVKM. In DNA, the CDR3 is TGTGCCAGCACCTTGAGACTAGCGGCCTACAATGAGCAGTTCTTC. Protein sequence: CASTLRLAAYNEQFF.

The rearrangement uses TRBV19 and TRBJ1-4; D ambiguous. Germline CDR1 is LNHDA and CDR2 is SQIVND (reference sequence). The CDR3 length is 14 residues. Trimming took off 3 bases at V and 8 bases at J, with 13 bases between the two ends. CDR3 residues: CASSIGRWNEKLFF. CDR3 DNA: TGTGCCAGTAGTATTGGCAGGTGGAACGAAAAACTGTTTTTT.

CDR3 bases: TGTGCCAGCTCACCCGACCCCACAGGGAATAACTATGGCTACACCTTC. Translation gives CASSPDPTGNNYGYTF. The chain couples TRBV18 to TRBJ1-2, with a possible D match to TRBD1 (6 bases). Trimming removed 3 bases from V and 1 base from J, with 15 bases in between. CDR3 length: 16 amino acids. In germline, CDR1 is KGHSH, CDR2 LQKENI.

This chain connects TRBV15 to TRBJ2-3; the match to TRBD1 covers 8 bases. The CDR3 spans 14 residues. CDR1 LNHNV and CDR2 YYDKDF come from the germline V gene (reference sequence). J lost 3 bases, V lost 2 bases, and 1 base had no gene match. The CDR3 nucleotides are TGTGCCACCAGCAGAACAGGGGGGACAGATACGCAGTATTTT. This codes for CATSRTGGTDTQYF.

The V and J genes are TRBV30 and TRBJ1-1; D gene uncertain. The CDR3 is 12 amino acids. Germline V gene sequence: CDR1 GTSNPN, CDR2 SVGIG (reference sequence). The germline V and J ends were trimmed by 2 bases and 3 bases, with 7 bases remaining between them. CDR3 in DNA: TGTGCCTGGAGTCCGCAGGACACTGAAGCTTTCTTT. Amino acid sequence: CAWSPQDTEAFF.

This clone was recorded once. The chain recombines TRBV15 with TRBJ2-7, with 7 bases that match TRBD1. V shed 0 bases and J 5 bases; nucleotides not matched to a gene: 13. The length of the CDR3 is 17 residues. Per the germline V gene, CDR1 is LNHNV and CDR2 is YYDKDF (reference sequence). The CDR3, as DNA: TGTGCCACCAGCAGAGATACGGGACAGAGTGTATTCGACGAGCAGTACTTC. Translated: CATSRDTGQSVFDEQYF.

In the case of this clone: In the same sample, other DNA sequences code for this CDR3. The rearrangement joins TRBV12-3 or TRBV12-4 to TRBJ1-2; D is unclear. V lost 5 bases to trimming and J lost 8 bases, with 12 bases between them. CDR3 size: 12 residues. This CDR3 is CASSPRGYGYTF. The DNA of the CDR3 is TGTGCCAGCAGTCCGCGTGGGTACGGCTACACCTTC.

This chain uses TRBV2 with TRBJ2-1, with D unresolved. The germline V gene has CDR1 SNHLY and CDR2 FYNNEI. The V end lost 6 bases, the J end lost 7 bases, and 13 bases lay between the germline ends. CDR3 size: 13 residues. DNA of the CDR3: TGTGCCAGCAGCCAAGAGGTTGCGAATGAGCAGTTCTTC. Its translation is CASSQEVANEQFF.

This clone has just one count. The rearrangement links TRBV23-1 to TRBJ1-5; D uncertain. TRBV23-1 is an ORF, and what it does is uncertain. V shed 2 bases and J shed 2 bases, with 1 base lying between them. The CDR3 sequence is 12 residues long. The CDR3, as DNA: TGCGCCAGCAGTCAAGGCAATCAGCCCCAGCATTTT. Translated, it gives CASSQGNQPQHF.

J is TRBJ2-3 and V is TRBV3-1 (or the pseudogene TRBV3-2), with D maybe TRBD2 (7 bases). Per the germline V gene, CDR1 is LGHDT and CDR2 is YNNKEL (reference sequence). The CDR3 is made up of 18 amino acids. Trimming pared 0 bases from V and 0 bases from J, leaving 16 bases between. The CDR3 DNA is TGTGCCAGCAGCCAAGATGAAGGGGGGAGGGATAGCACAGATACGCAGTATTTT. Protein: CASSQDEGGRDSTDTQYF.

The J gene is TRBJ1-5, the V gene TRBV19; perhaps TRBD1 as D (5 bases). Trimming cost V 7 bases and J 0 bases, with 13 bases left between them. The CDR3 has 15 residues. Germline V CDR1 and CDR2: LNHDA, SQIVND (reference sequence). The CDR3 sequence: CASTRDRSSNQPQHF. In DNA, the CDR3 is TGTGCCAGTACTCGGGACCGCTCTAGCAATCAGCCCCAGCATTTT.

In this sample, this clone turned up once. V is TRBV30 and J is TRBJ1-4; a possible D gene is TRBD1 (5 bases). Trimming took off 4 bases at V and 8 bases at J, with 14 bases between the two ends. The CDR3 spans 13 residues. CDR1 is GTSNPN, CDR2 SVGIG, per germline (reference sequence). The CDR3 spells CAWTTDRTEKLFF. The DNA for the CDR3 is TGTGCCTGGACCACCGATCGGACAGAAAAACTGTTTTTT.

This clone is a singleton in its sample. The chain joins TRBV10-3 to TRBJ2-1, with D unclear. V lost 11 bases and J lost 5, with 13 bases in between. The CDR3 extends over 12 amino acids. The germline CDR1 and CDR2 sequences are ENHRY and SYGVKD. CDR3 amino acids: CAVSLGDNEQFF. The CDR3 DNA follows: TGTGCCGTCTCGCTGGGTGACAATGAGCAGTTCTTC.

The chain combines TRBV7-2 with TRBJ1-2; D ambiguous. Trimming pared 4 bases from V and 5 bases from J, leaving 11 bases between. This CDR3 has 13 amino acids. CDR1 and CDR2 from the germline V gene are SGHTA and FQGNSA. In DNA, the CDR3 is TGTGCCAGCAGCTCGGACGGCCTTTATGGCTACACCTTC. Encoded protein: CASSSDGLYGYTF.